This is a list of T cell receptor beta chains from one sample in a study of CD8 T cells in Susac syndrome. TCRdb re-derived calls from the immunoSEQ multiplex PCR reads in MiXCR, one entry per CDR3 protein. The sample includes around 130,000 distinct CDR3 sequences, approximately 94% of them seen just once. Sequenced sample: CD4+ T cells from PBMCs. These receptors were obtained from a human donor with multiple sclerosis. The CDR3 runs from the conserved cysteine through the conserved F or W. Each record gives: CDR3 DNA, CDR3 protein, J gene, V gene, clone size, D gene. A D gene is named only where the DNA matches it firmly. For some rows the clone size is stated as once, few or many, or as a class when expanded; others skip it.

TGTGCCACAAAACTCGGGACAAACTACAATGAGCAGTTCTTC	CATKLGTNYNEQFF	TRBJ2-1	TRBV2	NA	NA
TGTGCCAGCAGCTTAGGACAGGGAGAAGGCTACACCTTC	CASSLGQGEGYTF	TRBJ1-2	TRBV7-6	few	TRBD1
TGTGCCATCAAGAGCCAGACCAACGCCTACAATGAGCAGTTCTTC	CAIKSQTNAYNEQFF	TRBJ2-1	TRBV10-3	NA	NA
TGCAGCGTTGTGTTTGTCAGGCAGAAGGTAATGAACACTGAAGCTTTCTTT	CSVVFVRQKVMNTEAFF	TRBJ1-1	TRBV29-1	NA	NA
TGTGCCAGCAGCTCCGGCAGGGCTGGCTACACCTTC	CASSSGRAGYTF	TRBJ1-2	TRBV7-9	NA	NA
TGTGCCAGCAGGCTGGCCCCAGATACGCAGTATTTT	CASRLAPDTQYF	TRBJ2-3	TRBV12-3/TRBV12-4	NA	NA
TGTGCCTGGAGTCTAGCGGGAGCAGGGGAGCAGTACTTC	CAWSLAGAGEQYF	TRBJ2-7	TRBV30	few	TRBD2
TGTGCCAGCAGCCTCAACAGGAGACCACAGAAGACCCAGTACTTC	CASSLNRRPQKTQYF	TRBJ2-5	TRBV3-1	NA	NA
TGTGCCAGCAGCTTACCGGGACTAGCCAACAATGAGCAGTTCTTC	CASSLPGLANNEQFF	TRBJ2-1	TRBV5-6	NA	TRBD2
TGTGCTAGTGGTTTGGCCGAGGGTGGTAATCAGCCCCAGCATTTT	CASGLAEGGNQPQHF	TRBJ1-5	TRBV12-5	NA	NA
TGCAGTGCAGGGGGGAGCACTGAAGCTTTCTTT	CSAGGSTEAFF	TRBJ1-1	TRBV20-1	NA	NA
TGTGCCAGTAGTATAAGGAGCGACACCGGGGAGCTGTTTTTT	CASSIRSDTGELFF	TRBJ2-2	TRBV19	NA	NA